This TCR beta chain was observed in a study of blood T cell repertoires in COVID-19 (dated by TCRdb to 2018 to 2020). Broadly, across the study: Collaborator samples came from the United States, Italy and Spain and covered acute and convalescent phases of COVID-19. The prospective study material was composed of cDNA or gDNA derived from T cells, B-cell-depleted T cells, or PBMCs. Subjects who had been exposed to COVID-19, were actively infected with it, or had recovered from it provided the deeply sampled blood TCRbeta repertoires that made up the dataset. The repertoires were made available in a free public database intended to serve as a resource for research on the immune response to SARS-CoV-2. The samples were drawn from the first 160 participants of the ongoing ImmuneRACE study and from roughly 1,300 subjects provided by 6 global collaborators. Nearly every sample came with metadata listing a de-identified subject ID, COVID-19 status, age in years and sex. HLA class I and class II types, where available, came from metadata supplied by the sample provider rather than from assay-based typing.

Study-wide findings and limitations: Clinical and demographic metadata were provided uncurated, with the amount varying by source and participant.

TCRbeta CDR3 regions were amplified from genomic DNA using the immunoSEQ Assay, a bias-controlled multiplex PCR. The study's processing was this. Within the assay, amplification of reference gene primers was used to estimate how many nucleated cells each sample contained. To quantify the absolute abundance of each unique TCRbeta CDR3 rearrangement, sequence reads were collapsed and filtered. For each sample, productive Simpson clonality was calculated as the square root of Simpson's diversity index over productive rearrangements. Held by TCRdb, this immuneACCESS table contains in-frame sequences only and omits some clones. Under half of the omission traces to an unresolved V gene where checked; the cause of the rest is unknown. For V, J and clone size, that table is used; D and trimming come from the DNA. Across this sample there are approximately 200,000 clones, with about 88% seen only once. The top ten hold less than 3% of the sample.

Collaborating institutions collected whole blood in K2EDTA tubes following their own protocols. For TCRbeta analysis, collaborators shipped samples as frozen whole blood, isolated PBMCs, or DNA extracted from either of those sample types. Only one count was recorded for this clone. The specificity of this receptor is unknown. Base qualities are not provided; no much larger clone lies one nucleotide away. The specimen sequenced was peripheral blood. This clonotype originated in a woman younger than 45 with active or convalescent COVID-19.

The encoded CDR3 is CASSLGPPGFANYGYTF. The nucleotide sequence reads TGTGCCAGCAGCTTAGGGCCCCCGGGATTTGCTAACTATGGCTACACCTTC. The rearranged chain carries TRBV7-8 and TRBJ1-2, with no confident D gene call. Deletion took 1 base off V and 0 bases off J, with a span of 15 bases between the germline ends. CDR1 and CDR2, per the germline V gene, are SGHVS and FQNEAQ. The CDR3 sequence holds 17 residues, the cysteine and phenylalanine included. The read is trimmed to its CDR3 DNA, 51 bases read in frame from base 1.